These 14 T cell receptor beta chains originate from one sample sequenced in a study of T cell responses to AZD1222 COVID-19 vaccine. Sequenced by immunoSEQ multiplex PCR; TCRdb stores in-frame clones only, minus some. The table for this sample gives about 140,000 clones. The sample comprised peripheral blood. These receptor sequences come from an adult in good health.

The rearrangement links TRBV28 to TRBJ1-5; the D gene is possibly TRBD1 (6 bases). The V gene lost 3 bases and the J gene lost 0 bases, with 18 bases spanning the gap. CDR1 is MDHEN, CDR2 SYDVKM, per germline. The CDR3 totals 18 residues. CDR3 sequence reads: CASSFVSRLQGSNQPQHF. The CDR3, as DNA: TGTGCCAGCAGTTTCGTTAGCCGTTTACAGGGTAGCAATCAGCCCCAGCATTTT.

The CDR3 loop is CASSPRQGANTGELFF. The CDR3, as DNA: TGTGCCAGTAGTCCCCGACAGGGGGCGAACACCGGGGAGCTGTTTTTT. The V and J genes are TRBV19 and TRBJ2-2, with 9 nucleotides matching TRBD1. The CDR3 is made up of 16 amino acids. The trim removed 5 bases at V and 0 bases at J, leaving 4 bases unmatched. Germline V lookup: CDR1 LNHDA, CDR2 SQIVND (reference sequence).

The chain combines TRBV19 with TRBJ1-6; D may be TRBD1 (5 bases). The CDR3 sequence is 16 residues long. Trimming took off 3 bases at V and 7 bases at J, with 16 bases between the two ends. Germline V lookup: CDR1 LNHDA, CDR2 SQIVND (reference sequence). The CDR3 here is CASSMTPRASNSPLHF. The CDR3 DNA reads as TGTGCCAGTAGTATGACCCCCAGGGCCTCAAATTCACCCCTCCACTTT.

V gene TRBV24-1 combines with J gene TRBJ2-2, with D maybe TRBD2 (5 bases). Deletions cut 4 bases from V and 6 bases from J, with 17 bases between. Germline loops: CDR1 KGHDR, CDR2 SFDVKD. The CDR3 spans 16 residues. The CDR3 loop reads CATSEGPAPRAGELFF. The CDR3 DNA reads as TGTGCCACCAGTGAAGGTCCAGCCCCGAGGGCCGGGGAGCTGTTTTTT.

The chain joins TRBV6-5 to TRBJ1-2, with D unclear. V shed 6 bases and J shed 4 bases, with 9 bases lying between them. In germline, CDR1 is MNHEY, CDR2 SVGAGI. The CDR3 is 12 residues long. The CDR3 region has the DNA TGTGCCAGCAGAGTCCGAATCTATGGCTACACCTTC. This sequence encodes CASRVRIYGYTF.

The CDR3 spells CASSEALTAQANYGYTF. As DNA, the CDR3 is TGTGCCAGCAGTGAAGCGCTTACAGCTCAAGCTAACTATGGCTACACCTTC. V gene TRBV6-1 combines with J gene TRBJ1-2; D gene unclear. The ends were cut back, 0 bases at V and 0 bases at J, with 14 bases in the middle. The germline V gene has CDR1 MNHNS and CDR2 SASEGT. This CDR3 has 17 residues.

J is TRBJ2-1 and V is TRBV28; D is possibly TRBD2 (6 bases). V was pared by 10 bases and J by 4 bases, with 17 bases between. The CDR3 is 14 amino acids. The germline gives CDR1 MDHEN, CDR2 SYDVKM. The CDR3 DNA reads TGTGCCATCGACCGGGGGACCTCTTACAATGAGCAGTTCTTC. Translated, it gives CAIDRGTSYNEQFF.

In DNA, the CDR3 is TGTGCCTGGGGCCCGGGGGGCGTGACTGAAGCTTTCTTT. Residues: CAWGPGGVTEAFF. The chain joins TRBV30 to TRBJ1-1; D perhaps matches TRBD1 (6 bases). The germline V and J ends were trimmed by 5 bases and 5 bases, with 15 bases remaining between them. The germline V gene has CDR1 GTSNPN and CDR2 SVGIG (reference sequence). CDR3 length: 13 residues.

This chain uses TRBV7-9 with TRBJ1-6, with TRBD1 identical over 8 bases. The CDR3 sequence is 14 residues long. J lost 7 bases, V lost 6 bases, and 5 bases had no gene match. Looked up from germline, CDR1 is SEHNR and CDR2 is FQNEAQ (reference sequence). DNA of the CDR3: TGTGCCAGCAGTATCACAGGGGGGAATTCACCCCTCCACTTT. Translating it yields CASSITGGNSPLHF.

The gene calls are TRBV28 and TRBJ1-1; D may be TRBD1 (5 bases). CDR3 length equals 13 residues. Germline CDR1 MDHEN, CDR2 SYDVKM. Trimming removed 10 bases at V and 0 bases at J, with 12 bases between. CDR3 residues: CATETGMNTEAFF. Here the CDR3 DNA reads TGTGCCACCGAAACAGGTATGAACACTGAAGCTTTCTTT.

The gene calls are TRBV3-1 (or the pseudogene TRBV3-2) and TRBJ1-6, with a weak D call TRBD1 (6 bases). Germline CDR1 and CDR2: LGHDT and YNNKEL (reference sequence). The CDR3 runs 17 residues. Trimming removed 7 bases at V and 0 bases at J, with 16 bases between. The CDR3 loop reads CASTTRGTSSYNSPLHF. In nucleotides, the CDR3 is TGTGCCAGCACCACAAGGGGGACGAGCTCCTATAATTCACCCCTCCACTTT.

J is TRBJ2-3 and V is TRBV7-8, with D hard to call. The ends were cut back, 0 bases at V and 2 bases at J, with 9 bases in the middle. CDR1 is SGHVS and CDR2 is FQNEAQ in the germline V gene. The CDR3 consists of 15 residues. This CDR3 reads CASSLARQTTDTQYF. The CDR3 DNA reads TGTGCCAGCAGCTTAGCGCGGCAGACCACAGATACGCAGTATTTT.

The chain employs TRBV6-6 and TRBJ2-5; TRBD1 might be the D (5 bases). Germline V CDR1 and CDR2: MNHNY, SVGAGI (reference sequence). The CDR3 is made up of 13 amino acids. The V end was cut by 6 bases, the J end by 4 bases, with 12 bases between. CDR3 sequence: CASSPQGRETQYF. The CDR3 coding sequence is TGTGCCAGCAGCCCCCAGGGTAGAGAGACCCAGTACTTC.

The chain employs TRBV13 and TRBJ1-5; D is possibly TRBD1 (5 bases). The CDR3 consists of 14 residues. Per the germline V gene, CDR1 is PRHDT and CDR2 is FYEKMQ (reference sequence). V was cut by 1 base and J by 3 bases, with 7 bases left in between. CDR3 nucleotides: TGTGCCAGCAGCTTAGCAGGGCTCAATCAGCCCCAGCATTTT. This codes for CASSLAGLNQPQHF. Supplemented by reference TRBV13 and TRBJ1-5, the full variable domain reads AAGVIQSPRHLIKEKRETATLKCYPIPRHDTVYWYQQGPGQDPQFLISFYEKMQSDKGSIPDRFSAQQFSDYHSELNMSSLELGDSALYFCASSLAGLNQPQHFGDGTRLSIL.